These 2 T cell receptor beta chains originate from one sample sequenced in a study of spatial heterogeneity in lung cancer. Time point given: sample taken at primary tumor resection. In TCRdb, the 5' RACE reads were re-called with MiXCR into one record per CDR3 protein. The sample contains roughly 13,000 distinct CDR3 sequences, around 4% of which appear only once. Specimen: PBMCs, collected at surgery. The receptor source for this set is a male donor with early-stage non-small cell lung cancer.

This clonotype was seen ten or more times. The rearrangement uses TRBV5-6 and TRBJ2-7; either TRBD1 or TRBD2 may fit D (6 bases each). The V end was cut by 3 bases, the J end by 7 bases, with 14 bases between. From germline, CDR1 is SGHDT and CDR2 YYEEEE. This CDR3 contains 13 residues. The CDR3 is CASSSGGLREQYF. The DNA of the CDR3 is TGTGCCAGCAGCTCCGGGGGCCTTCGGGAGCAGTACTTC.

This clonotype was found many times. The chain employs TRBV3-1 and TRBJ2-5; D gene ambiguous. CDR1 LGHDT and CDR2 YNNKEL come from the germline V gene (reference sequence). This CDR3 spans 14 amino acids. V lost 2 bases, J lost 4 bases, and 11 bases lay in between. The CDR3 here is CASSQNYWGETQYF. The DNA of the CDR3 is TGTGCCAGCAGCCAAAACTACTGGGGAGAGACCCAGTACTTC.